What follows is one T cell receptor beta chain and its context. This specimen comes from a study of Graves' ophthalmopathy and Graves' hyperthyroidism. The CDR3 has 15 residues. In germline, CDR1 is MNHEY, CDR2 SVGAGI. The ends lost 4 bases at V and 9 bases at J; junction bases unmatched: 11. Cases classed as stable hyperthyroidism had no ophthalmopathy within 18 months of follow-up. Pregnancy or lactation, uncontrolled infections and other autoimmune diseases were grounds for excluding patients. The PBMCs had their origin in approximately 10 ml of fresh peripheral blood. For repertoire sequencing, the TCR beta CDR3 regions were amplified from RNA transcripts. HTBI primers primed a first-round RT-PCR, and a second-round multiplex PCR followed. A single record per CDR3 protein comes from TCRdb applying MiXCR to the multiplex PCR reads. Of a few hundred thousand distinct CDR3 sequences listed, 15% to 17% are singletons.

The clonotype originates from a woman aged 18-35 years with stable Graves' hyperthyroidism. The V gene is TRBV6-5, the J gene TRBJ1-5; 8 nucleotides align to TRBD1. Sequencing was carried out using peripheral blood. CDR3 sequence reads: CASSSLPQGARPQHF. Here the CDR3 DNA reads TGTGCCAGCAGTTCACTCCCCCAGGGGGCGCGGCCCCAGCATTTT.